A selection of T cell receptor beta chains follows, all from one sample in a study of control samples from healthy donors and cancer patients. The repertoire was sequenced with immunoSEQ multiplex PCR; TCRdb's copy has only in-frame clones and lacks some. The sample carries 100,000 to 150,000 clones, 80% to 95% recorded once. The sequenced material came from blood. The receptors here all came from a young man in good health. Each CDR3 is given with its conserved first and last residue. The D gene is left open where the match is weak. Not all rows give a size; the values are once, few, many and, for expanded clones, a class.

>NA|NA|TRBJ1-2|TRBV27
CASSLYRAGTTYGYTF
TGTGCCAGCAGTTTATATAGGGCAGGGACAACCTATGGCTACACCTTC
>TRBD2|NA|TRBJ2-3|TRBV28
CASSFPLLGTSGGADTQYF
TGTGCCAGCAGTTTTCCGCTTCTGGGGACTAGCGGGGGGGCAGATACGCAGTATTTT
>NA|NA|TRBJ2-5|TRBV5-1
CASSPTSPQETQYF
TGCGCCAGCAGCCCTACATCGCCCCAAGAGACCCAGTACTTC
>TRBD2|NA|TRBJ2-3|TRBV29-1
CSATRGGLVDTQYF
TGCAGCGCCACTCGCGGGGGGCTCGTTGATACGCAGTATTTT
>TRBD2|NA|TRBJ2-3|TRBV6-5
CASSSSGLGIGDTQYF
TGTGCCAGCAGTTCCTCGGGACTAGGGATAGGGGATACGCAGTATTTT
>NA|NA|TRBJ2-1|TRBV27
CASSLSLGMGNEQFF
TGTGCCAGCAGTTTATCGCTAGGGATGGGCAATGAGCAGTTCTTC
>NA|NA|TRBJ1-1|TRBV6-5
CASTAPGNTEAFF
TGTGCCAGCACGGCTCCAGGGAACACTGAAGCTTTCTTT
>NA|NA|TRBJ1-1|TRBV25-1
CASSGYAGRYEAFF
TGTGCCAGCAGTGGCTATGCGGGTCGCTATGAAGCTTTCTTT
>TRBD2|NA|TRBJ2-1|TRBV10-3
CAISSITSGSDEQFF
TGTGCCATCAGCTCCATTACTAGCGGGAGTGATGAGCAGTTCTTC
>NA|NA|TRBJ1-1|TRBV6-6
CASSLDRLNTEAFF
TGTGCCAGCAGTTTGGACAGATTGAACACTGAAGCTTTCTTT
>NA|once|TRBJ2-6|TRBV2
CASRDSSGANVLTF
TGTGCCAGCAGGGACAGCTCTGGGGCCAACGTCCTGACTTTC
>NA|NA|TRBJ2-5|TRBV2
CASSDRGTQYF
TGTGCCAGCAGTGATAGGGGGACCCAGTACTTC
>NA|NA|TRBJ2-5|TRBV7-2
CASSRGQKETQYF
TGTGCCAGCAGCCGGGGCCAAAAAGAGACCCAGTACTTC
>TRBD1|once|TRBJ1-1|TRBV25-1
CASRAPTGTGGVEAFF
TGTGCCAGCAGAGCCCCAACCGGGACAGGGGGCGTTGAAGCTTTCTTT
>NA|NA|TRBJ1-3|TRBV7-6
CASSNTGGTGNTIYF
TGTGCCAGCAGCAATACGGGGGGCACTGGAAACACCATATATTTT
>NA|NA|TRBJ2-1|TRBV9
CASSVGGDAEQFF
TGTGCCAGCAGCGTAGGAGGGGATGCTGAGCAGTTCTTC
>TRBD1|NA|TRBJ1-3|TRBV30
CAWSRGGSSGNTIYF
TGTGCCTGGAGTAGAGGGGGCTCCTCTGGAAACACCATATATTTT
>NA|NA|TRBJ1-6|TRBV5-6
CASSLVRRANSPLHF
TGTGCCAGCAGCTTGGTTCGCAGAGCGAATTCACCCCTCCACTTT
>NA|NA|TRBJ2-1|TRBV25-1
CATTGTSSYNEQFF
TGTGCCACTACAGGAACGAGCTCCTACAATGAGCAGTTCTTC
>NA|NA|TRBJ1-5|TRBV10-3
CAISESGAQPQHF
TGTGCCATCAGTGAGAGCGGGGCCCAGCCCCAGCATTTT
>TRBD1|NA|TRBJ1-2|TRBV7-2
CASSPQGAAGEGGYTF
TGTGCCAGCAGCCCACAGGGGGCGGCCGGGGAGGGAGGCTACACCTTC
>TRBD1|NA|TRBJ2-3|TRBV30
CAWRGDRDTDTQYF
TGTGCCTGGAGAGGAGACAGGGACACAGATACGCAGTATTTT
>TRBD1|few|TRBJ2-2|TRBV7-2
CASSPGTVTNTGELFF
TGTGCCAGCAGCCCCGGGACAGTGACCAACACCGGGGAGCTGTTTTTT
>NA|NA|TRBJ2-1|TRBV4-3
CASSQAGAEYNEQFF
TGCGCCAGCAGCCAAGCGGGAGCGGAGTACAATGAGCAGTTCTTC
>NA|NA|TRBJ1-1|TRBV7-3
CASSLRARNTEAFF
TGTGCCAGCAGCTTAAGGGCAAGAAACACTGAAGCTTTCTTT
>TRBD1|NA|TRBJ1-1|TRBV7-3
CASSFQGADTEAFF
TGTGCCAGCAGCTTCCAGGGGGCGGACACTGAAGCTTTCTTT
>NA|NA|TRBJ1-4|TRBV5-1
CASSPAGLENEKLFF
TGCGCCAGCAGCCCGGCAGGGTTGGAGAATGAAAAACTGTTTTTT
>TRBD1|NA|TRBJ2-1|TRBV9
CASSAQGVTGNEQFF
TGTGCCAGCAGCGCCCAGGGGGTTACAGGGAATGAGCAGTTCTTC
>NA|once|TRBJ1-1|TRBV5-1
CASSALGTLNTEAFF
TGCGCCAGCAGCGCTTTGGGTACGCTGAACACTGAAGCTTTCTTT
>NA|NA|TRBJ1-6|TRBV19
CATKTRDPSSPLHF
TGTGCCACAAAAACCCGGGACCCCAGTTCACCCCTCCACTTT
>NA|once|TRBJ2-2|TRBV7-9
CASSLGRQSNTGELFF
TGTGCCAGCAGCTTAGGAAGACAGTCGAACACCGGGGAGCTGTTTTTT
>NA|NA|TRBJ2-3|TRBV27
CASMRGFGTDTQYF
TGTGCCAGCATGAGGGGGTTCGGGACAGATACGCAGTATTTT
>TRBD1|NA|TRBJ2-5|TRBV7-2
CASSYRGWQETQYF
TGTGCCAGCAGCTACAGGGGGTGGCAGGAGACCCAGTACTTC
>NA|many|TRBJ1-5|TRBV28
CASATLGQTVNSNQPQHF
TGTGCCAGCGCGACCTTGGGGCAGACCGTAAATAGCAATCAGCCCCAGCATTTT
>TRBD1|NA|TRBJ2-3|TRBV6-6
CASSPFADRGDDPDTQYF
TGTGCCAGCAGTCCCTTCGCCGACAGGGGCGACGACCCAGATACGCAGTATTTT
>NA|NA|TRBJ2-3|TRBV2
CASSTSEGGTQYF
TGTGCCAGCAGCACTAGCGAGGGGGGTACGCAGTATTTT
>TRBD2|once|TRBJ2-3|TRBV3-1/TRBV3-2
CASSPLAGGTDTQYF
TGTGCCAGCAGCCCACTAGCGGGGGGCACAGATACGCAGTATTTT
>NA|NA|TRBJ2-5|TRBV29-1
CSVDRDYQETQYF
TGCAGCGTTGATAGGGACTACCAAGAGACCCAGTACTTC
>NA|NA|TRBJ2-7|TRBV30
CAWSVRRPRYSYEQYF
TGTGCCTGGAGTGTACGAAGGCCCCGGTACTCCTACGAGCAGTACTTC
>NA|NA|TRBJ2-1|TRBV6-2/TRBV6-3
CASSYLRDFNNEQFF
TGTGCCAGCAGTTACCTCCGGGACTTTAACAATGAGCAGTTCTTC
>NA|NA|TRBJ1-2|TRBV6-2/TRBV6-3
CASSYDRRDGYTF
TGTGCCAGCAGTTACGACAGGAGGGATGGCTACACCTTC